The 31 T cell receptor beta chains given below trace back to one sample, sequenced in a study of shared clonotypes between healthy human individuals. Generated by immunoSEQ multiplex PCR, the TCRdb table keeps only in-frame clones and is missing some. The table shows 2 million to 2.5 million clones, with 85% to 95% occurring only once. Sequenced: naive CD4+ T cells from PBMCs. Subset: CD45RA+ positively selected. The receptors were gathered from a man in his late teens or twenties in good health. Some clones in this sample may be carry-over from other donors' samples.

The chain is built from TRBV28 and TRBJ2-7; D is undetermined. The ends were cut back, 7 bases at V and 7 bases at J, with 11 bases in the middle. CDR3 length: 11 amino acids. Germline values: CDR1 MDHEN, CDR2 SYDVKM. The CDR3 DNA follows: TGTGCCAGCATTAGGGAAGGTGAGCAGTACTTC. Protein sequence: CASIREGEQYF.

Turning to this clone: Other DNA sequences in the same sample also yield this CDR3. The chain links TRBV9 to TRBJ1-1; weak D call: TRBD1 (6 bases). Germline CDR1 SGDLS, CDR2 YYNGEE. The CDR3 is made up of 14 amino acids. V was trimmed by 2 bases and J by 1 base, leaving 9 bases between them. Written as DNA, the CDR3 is TGTGCCAGCAGCGTGGGGGGACAGAACACTGAAGCTTTCTTT. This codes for CASSVGGQNTEAFF. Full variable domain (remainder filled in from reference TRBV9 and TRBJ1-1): DSGVTQTPKHLITATGQRVTLRCSPRSGDLSVYWYQQSLDQGLQFLIQYYNGEERAKGNILERFSAQQFPDLHSELNLSSLELGDSALYFCASSVGGQNTEAFFGQGTRLTVV.

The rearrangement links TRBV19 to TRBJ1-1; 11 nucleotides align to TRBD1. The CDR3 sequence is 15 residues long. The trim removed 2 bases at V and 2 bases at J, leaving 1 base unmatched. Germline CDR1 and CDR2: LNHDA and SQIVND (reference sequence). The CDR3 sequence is CASSIRTGGNTEAFF. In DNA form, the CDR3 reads TGTGCCAGTAGTATACGGACAGGGGGCAACACTGAAGCTTTCTTT. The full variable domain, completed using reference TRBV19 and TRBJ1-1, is DGGITQSPKYLFRKEGQNVTLSCEQNLNHDAMYWYRQDPGQGLRLIYYSQIVNDFQKGDIAEGYSVSREKKESFPLTVTSAQKNPTAFYLCASSIRTGGNTEAFFGQGTRLTVV.

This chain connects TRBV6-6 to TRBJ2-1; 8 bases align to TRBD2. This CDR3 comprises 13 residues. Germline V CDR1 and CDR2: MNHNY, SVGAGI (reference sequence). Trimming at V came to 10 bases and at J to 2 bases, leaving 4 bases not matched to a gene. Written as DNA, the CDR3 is TGTGCCACCGCCGGGGGGGCCTACAATGAGCAGTTCTTC. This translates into CATAGGAYNEQFF.

Here the CDR3 reads CASNREREKLFF. CDR3 coding DNA: TGTGCCAGCAATCGAGAGAGGGAAAAACTGTTTTTT. The chain couples TRBV2 to TRBJ1-4; D is ambiguous. Germline CDR1 SNHLY, CDR2 FYNNEI. V lost 7 bases and J lost 8, with 11 bases in between. The CDR3 loop spans 12 amino acids.

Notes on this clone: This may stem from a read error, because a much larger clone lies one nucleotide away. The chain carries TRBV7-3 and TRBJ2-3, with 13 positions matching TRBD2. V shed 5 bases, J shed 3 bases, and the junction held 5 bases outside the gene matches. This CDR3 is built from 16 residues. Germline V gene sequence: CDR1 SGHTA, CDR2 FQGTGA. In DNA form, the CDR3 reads TGTGCCAGCAGCACCGGACTAGCGGGAGTTACAGATACGCAGTATTTT. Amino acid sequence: CASSTGLAGVTDTQYF.

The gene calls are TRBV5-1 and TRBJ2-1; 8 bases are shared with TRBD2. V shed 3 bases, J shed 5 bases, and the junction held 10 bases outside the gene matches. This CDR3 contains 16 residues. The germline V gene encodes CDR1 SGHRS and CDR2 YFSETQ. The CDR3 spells CASSSRLSSGDNEQFF. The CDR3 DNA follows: TGCGCCAGCAGCTCCCGTCTGAGTAGCGGGGACAATGAGCAGTTCTTC.

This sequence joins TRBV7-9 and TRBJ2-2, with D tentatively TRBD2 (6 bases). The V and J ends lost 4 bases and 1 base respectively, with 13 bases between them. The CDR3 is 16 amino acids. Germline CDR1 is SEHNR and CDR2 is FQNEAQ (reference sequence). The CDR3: CASSSTGVVNTGELFF. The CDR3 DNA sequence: TGTGCCAGCAGCTCAACGGGGGTAGTGAACACCGGGGAGCTGTTTTTT.

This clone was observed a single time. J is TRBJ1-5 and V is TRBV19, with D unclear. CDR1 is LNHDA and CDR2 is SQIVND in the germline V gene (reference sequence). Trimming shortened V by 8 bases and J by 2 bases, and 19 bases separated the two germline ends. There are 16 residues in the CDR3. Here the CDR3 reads CASLEVGRGGNQPQHF. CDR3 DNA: TGTGCCAGTTTGGAAGTTGGTCGTGGTGGCAATCAGCCCCAGCATTTT.

The CDR3 DNA sequence: TGTGCCAGCTCCGGGCGGGAGGTTGTCAATGAGCAGTTCTTC. Translating it yields CASSGREVVNEQFF. The chain combines TRBV7-8 with TRBJ2-1; 8 bases are a match to TRBD2. CDR3 length: 14 amino acids. Germline V gene data show CDR1 as SGHVS and CDR2 as FQNEAQ. Trimming took 8 bases from V and 6 from J; bases not matched to a gene: 9.

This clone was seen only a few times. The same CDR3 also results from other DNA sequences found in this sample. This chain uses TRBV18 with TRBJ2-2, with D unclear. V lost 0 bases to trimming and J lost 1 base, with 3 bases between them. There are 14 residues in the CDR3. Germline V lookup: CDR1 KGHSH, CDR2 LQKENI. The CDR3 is CASSPPKNTGELFF. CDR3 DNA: TGTGCCAGCTCACCACCGAAGAACACCGGGGAGCTGTTTTTT.

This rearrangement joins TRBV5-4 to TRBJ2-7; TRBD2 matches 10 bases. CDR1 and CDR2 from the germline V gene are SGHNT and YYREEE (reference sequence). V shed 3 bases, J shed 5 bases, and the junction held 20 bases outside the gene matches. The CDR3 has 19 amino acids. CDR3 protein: CASSSGGLANYWGVHEQYF. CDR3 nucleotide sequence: TGTGCCAGCAGCTCTGGGGGACTAGCGAACTACTGGGGGGTCCACGAGCAGTACTTC. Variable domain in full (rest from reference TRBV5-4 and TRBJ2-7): ETGVTQSPTHLIKTRGQQVTLRCSSQSGHNTVSWYQQALGQGPQFIFQYYREEENGRGNFPPRFSGLQFPNYSSELNVNALELDDSALYLCASSSGGLANYWGVHEQYFGPGTRLTVT.

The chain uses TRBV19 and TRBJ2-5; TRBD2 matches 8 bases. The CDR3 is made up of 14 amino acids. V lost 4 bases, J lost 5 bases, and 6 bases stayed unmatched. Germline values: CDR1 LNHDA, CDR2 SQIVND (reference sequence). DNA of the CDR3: TGTGCCAGTAGTAGCGGGAGGACCTGGGAGACCCAGTACTTC. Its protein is CASSSGRTWETQYF. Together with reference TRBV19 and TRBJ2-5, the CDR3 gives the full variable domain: DGGITQSPKYLFRKEGQNVTLSCEQNLNHDAMYWYRQDPGQGLRLIYYSQIVNDFQKGDIAEGYSVSREKKESFPLTVTSAQKNPTAFYLCASSSGRTWETQYFGPGTRLLVL.

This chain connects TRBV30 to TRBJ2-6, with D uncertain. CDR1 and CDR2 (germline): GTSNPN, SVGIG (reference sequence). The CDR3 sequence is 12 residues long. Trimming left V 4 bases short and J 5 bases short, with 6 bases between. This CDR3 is CAWTKRANVLTF. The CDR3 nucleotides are TGTGCCTGGACAAAACGGGCCAACGTCCTGACTTTC.

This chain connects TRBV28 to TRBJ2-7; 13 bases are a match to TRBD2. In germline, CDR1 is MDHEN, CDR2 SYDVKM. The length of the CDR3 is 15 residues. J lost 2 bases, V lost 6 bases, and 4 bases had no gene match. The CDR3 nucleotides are TGTGCCAGCAGCTGGACTAGCGGGAGTCCCTACGAGCAGTACTTC. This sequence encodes CASSWTSGSPYEQYF.

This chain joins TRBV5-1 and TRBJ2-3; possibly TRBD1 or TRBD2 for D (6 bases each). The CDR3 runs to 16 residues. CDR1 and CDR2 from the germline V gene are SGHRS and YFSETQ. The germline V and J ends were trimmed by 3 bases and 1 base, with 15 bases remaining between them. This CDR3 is CASSYPKGEGTDTQYF. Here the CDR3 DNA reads TGCGCCAGCAGCTACCCAAAGGGGGAGGGCACAGATACGCAGTATTTT. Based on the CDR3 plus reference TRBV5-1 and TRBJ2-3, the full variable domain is KAGVTQTPRYLIKTRGQQVTLSCSPISGHRSVSWYQQTPGQGLQFLFEYFSETQRNKGNFPGRFSGRQFSNSRSEMNVSTLELGDSALYLCASSYPKGEGTDTQYFGPGTRLTVL.

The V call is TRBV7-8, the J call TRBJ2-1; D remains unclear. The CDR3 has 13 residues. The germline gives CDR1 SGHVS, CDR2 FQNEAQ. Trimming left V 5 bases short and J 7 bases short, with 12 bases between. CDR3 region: CASSPPSKNEQFF. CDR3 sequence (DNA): TGTGCCAGCAGCCCCCCGAGTAAGAATGAGCAGTTCTTC.

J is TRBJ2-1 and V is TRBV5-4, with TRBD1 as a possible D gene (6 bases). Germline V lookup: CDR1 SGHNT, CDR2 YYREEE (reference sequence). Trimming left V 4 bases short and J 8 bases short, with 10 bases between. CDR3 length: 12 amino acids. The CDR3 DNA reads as TGTGCCAGCAGCAATCAGGGGTATGAGCAGTTCTTC. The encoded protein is CASSNQGYEQFF.

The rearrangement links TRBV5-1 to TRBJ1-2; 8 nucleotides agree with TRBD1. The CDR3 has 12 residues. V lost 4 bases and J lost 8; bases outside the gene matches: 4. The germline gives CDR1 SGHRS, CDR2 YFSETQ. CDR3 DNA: TGCGCCAGCAGCGTACAGGGGGAAGGCTACACCTTC. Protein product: CASSVQGEGYTF. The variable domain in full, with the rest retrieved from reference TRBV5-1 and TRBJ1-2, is KAGVTQTPRYLIKTRGQQVTLSCSPISGHRSVSWYQQTPGQGLQFLFEYFSETQRNKGNFPGRFSGRQFSNSRSEMNVSTLELGDSALYLCASSVQGEGYTFGSGTRLTVV.

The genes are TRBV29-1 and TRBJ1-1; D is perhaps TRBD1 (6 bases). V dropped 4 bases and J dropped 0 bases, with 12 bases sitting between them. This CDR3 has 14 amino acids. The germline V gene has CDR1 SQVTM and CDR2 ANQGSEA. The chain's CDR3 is CSVGQAHLNTEAFF. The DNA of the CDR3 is TGCAGCGTTGGACAGGCCCACCTGAACACTGAAGCTTTCTTT. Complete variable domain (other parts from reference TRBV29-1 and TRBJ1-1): SAVISQKPSRDICQRGTSLTIQCQVDSQVTMMFWYRQQPGQSLTLIATANQGSEATYESGFVIDKFPISRPNLTFSTLTVSNMSPEDSSIYLCSVGQAHLNTEAFFGQGTRLTVV.

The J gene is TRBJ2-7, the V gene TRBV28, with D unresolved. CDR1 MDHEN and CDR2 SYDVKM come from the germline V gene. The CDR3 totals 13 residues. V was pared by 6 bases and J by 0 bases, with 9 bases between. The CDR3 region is CASRFGVSYEQYF. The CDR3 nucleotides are TGTGCCAGCAGATTTGGGGTCTCCTACGAGCAGTACTTC.

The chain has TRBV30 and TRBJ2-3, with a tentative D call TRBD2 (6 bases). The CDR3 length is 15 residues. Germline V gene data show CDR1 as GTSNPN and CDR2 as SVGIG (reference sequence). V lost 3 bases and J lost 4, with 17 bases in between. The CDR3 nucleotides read TGTGCCTGGAGACCCCCCCCGCGGGGACCAGATACGCAGTATTTT. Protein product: CAWRPPPRGPDTQYF.

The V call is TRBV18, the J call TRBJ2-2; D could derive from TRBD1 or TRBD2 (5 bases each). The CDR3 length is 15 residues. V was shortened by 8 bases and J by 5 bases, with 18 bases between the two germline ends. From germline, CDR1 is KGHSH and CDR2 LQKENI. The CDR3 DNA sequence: TGTGCCAGCGCCGCAGGTCAGGGAGATACCGGGGAGCTGTTTTTT. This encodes CASAAGQGDTGELFF.

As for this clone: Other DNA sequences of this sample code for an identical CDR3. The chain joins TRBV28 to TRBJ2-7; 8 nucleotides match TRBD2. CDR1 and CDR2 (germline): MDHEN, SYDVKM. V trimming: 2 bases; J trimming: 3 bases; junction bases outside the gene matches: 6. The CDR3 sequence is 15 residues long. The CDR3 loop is CASSLRAGVGYEQYF. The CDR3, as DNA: TGTGCCAGCAGTTTAAGAGCGGGAGTTGGCTACGAGCAGTACTTC.

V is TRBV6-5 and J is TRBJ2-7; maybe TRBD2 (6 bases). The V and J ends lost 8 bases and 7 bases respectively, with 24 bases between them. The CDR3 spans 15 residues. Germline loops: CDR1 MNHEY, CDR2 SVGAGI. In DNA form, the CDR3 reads TGTGCCAGCGGGGAGGTGTACCAACATCGGGGGGAGCAGTACTTC. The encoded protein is CASGEVYQHRGEQYF.

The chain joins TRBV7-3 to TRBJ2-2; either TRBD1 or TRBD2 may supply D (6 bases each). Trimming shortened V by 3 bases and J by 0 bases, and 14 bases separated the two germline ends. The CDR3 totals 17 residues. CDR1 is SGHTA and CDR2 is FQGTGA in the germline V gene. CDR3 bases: TGTGCCAGCAGCTTCAGCTGGGGGGCGCCGAACACCGGGGAGCTGTTTTTT. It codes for CASSFSWGAPNTGELFF. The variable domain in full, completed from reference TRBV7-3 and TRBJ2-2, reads GAGVSQTPSNKVTEKGKYVELRCDPISGHTALYWYRQSLGQGPEFLIYFQGTGAADDSGLPNDRFFAVRPEGSVSTLKIQRTERGDSAVYLCASSFSWGAPNTGELFFGEGSRLTVL.

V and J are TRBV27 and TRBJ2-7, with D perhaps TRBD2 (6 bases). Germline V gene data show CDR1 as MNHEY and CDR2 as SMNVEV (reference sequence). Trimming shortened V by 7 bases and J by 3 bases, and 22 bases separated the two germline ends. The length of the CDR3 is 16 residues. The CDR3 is CASNSLSSSGHYEQYF. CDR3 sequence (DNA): TGTGCCAGCAATTCCCTTAGTAGTAGCGGACACTACGAGCAGTACTTC.

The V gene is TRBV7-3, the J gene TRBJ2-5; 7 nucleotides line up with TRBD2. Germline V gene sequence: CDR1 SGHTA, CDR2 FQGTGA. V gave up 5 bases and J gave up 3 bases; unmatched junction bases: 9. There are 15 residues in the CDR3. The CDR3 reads CASSRMGGDEETQYF. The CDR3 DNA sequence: TGTGCCAGCAGCCGGATGGGAGGGGACGAAGAGACCCAGTACTTC.

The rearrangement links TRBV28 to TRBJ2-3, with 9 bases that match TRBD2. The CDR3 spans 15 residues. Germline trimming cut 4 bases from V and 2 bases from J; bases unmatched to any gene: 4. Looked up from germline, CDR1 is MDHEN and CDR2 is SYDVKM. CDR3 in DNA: TGTGCCAGCAGTTCTAGCGGGATTGACACAGATACGCAGTATTTT. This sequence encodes CASSSSGIDTDTQYF.

This CDR3 reads CASSRGGLNNEQFF. Here the CDR3 DNA reads TGTGCCAGCAGCCGCGGGGGACTAAACAATGAGCAGTTCTTC. The chain employs TRBV5-6 and TRBJ2-1; 7 positions agree with TRBD2. CDR3 length: 14 residues. The junction had 6 bases not matched to a gene; V was cut back by 4 bases and J by 5 bases. Germline-derived CDR1 and CDR2 are SGHDT and YYEEEE.

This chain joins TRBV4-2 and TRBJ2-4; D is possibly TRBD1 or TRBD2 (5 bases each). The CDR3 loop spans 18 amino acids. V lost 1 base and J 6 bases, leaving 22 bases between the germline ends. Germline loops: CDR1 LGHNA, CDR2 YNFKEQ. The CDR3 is CASSQAVSLRGPRNIQYF. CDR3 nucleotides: TGTGCCAGCAGCCAAGCGGTCAGTTTGAGGGGCCCAAGAAACATTCAGTACTTC.